A single sample is the source of the 11 T cell receptor beta chains below, sequenced in a study of T cells in women clearing cervical HPV infection. The table came from immunoSEQ multiplex PCR; TCRdb's copy has only in-frame clones and leaves some out. This listing includes approximately 13,000 clones. Sequencing used blood buffy coat. The source is a woman aged 18 to 75 with a cervical HPV16 infection that either progressed to CIN3+ or cleared (not recorded which).

Worth noting for this clone: The CDR3 is cut off 3 residues early in the read; its end comes from the germline J gene. V usage is TRBV11-2 and J usage is TRBJ1-5; D ambiguous. Germline CDR1 reads SGHAT; CDR2 reads FQNNGV. Trimming stripped 1 base from V and 7 bases from J, with 8 bases between. The CDR3 covers 13 residues. CDR3 residues: CASSLAGNQPQHF. The sequenced part of the CDR3 DNA is TGTGCCAGCAGCTTAGCGGGGAACCAGCCC.

With regard to this clone: The read ends 3 residues shy of where the CDR3 ends; the end is completed using the germline J gene. The chain is built from TRBV6-4 and TRBJ2-2; 7 bases line up with TRBD1. Germline V gives CDR1 MRHNA, CDR2 SNTAGT. The CDR3 covers 14 residues. The covered CDR3 bases are TGTGCCAGCAGTGACTCCGACAGGGATTCACCG. As protein: CASSDSDRDSP. The entire CDR3 protein is CASSDSDRDSPLFF.

As regards this clone: The read ends 3 residues early relative to the CDR3; the germline J gene fills the gap. This chain uses TRBV4-1 with TRBJ2-4; D gene ambiguous. Trimming stripped 0 bases from V and 0 bases from J, with 15 bases between. The length of the CDR3 is 18 residues. Germline values: CDR1 MGHRA, CDR2 YSYEKL. Incomplete CDR3 DNA: TGCGCCAGCAGCCAAGATTGGAGCAGGATACTAGCCAAAAACATT. Translated, it gives CASSQDWSRILAKNI. From start to end, the CDR3 is CASSQDWSRILAKNIQYF.

With respect to this clone: The read falls 3 residues short of the CDR3 end, and the missing part is taken from the germline J gene. The chain has TRBV7-9 and TRBJ2-4, with D hard to call. The CDR3 contains 15 residues. Germline V gene lookup returns CDR1 SEHNR and CDR2 FQNEAQ (reference sequence). The CDR3 protein is CASSLMGARQETQYF. The sequenced CDR3 bases are TGTGCCAGCAGCTTAATGGGCGCTCGCCAAGAGACT.

For this clone: The read gets to within 3 residues of the CDR3 end, and the germline J gene fills in the rest. V gene TRBV5-1 combines with J gene TRBJ2-2; 7 bases line up with TRBD1. CDR1 and CDR2 (germline): SGHRS, YFSETQ. The CDR3 is 18 residues long. V dropped 0 bases and J dropped 5; count of bases not matched to a gene: 13. CDR3 bases read: TGCGCCAGCAGCTTGGCACCGACAGGGTTCCAGGGAACCGGGGAG. It codes for CASSLAPTGFQGTGE. The complete CDR3 sequence is CASSLAPTGFQGTGELFF.

Of note for this clone: The sequence runs out 3 residues before the end of the CDR3; the remainder is reconstructed from the germline J gene. This chain connects TRBV2 to TRBJ2-5, with TRBD2 matching over 7 bases. Germline trimming cut 6 bases from V and 5 bases from J; bases unmatched to any gene: 6. The CDR3 sequence is 13 residues long. Germline V gene lookup returns CDR1 SNHLY and CDR2 FYNNEI. CDR3 sequence: CASSLGGWETQYF. The DNA read from the CDR3 is TGTGCCAGCAGCCTCGGGGGGTGGGAGACC.

As concerns this clone: The read finishes 3 residues shy of the CDR3 end, and the germline J gene is used to complete it. J is TRBJ2-5 and V is TRBV7-2; a possible D gene is TRBD2 (8 bases). Trimming pared 5 bases from V and 1 base from J, leaving 11 bases between. Germline V CDR1 and CDR2: SGHTA, FQGNSA. CDR3 length: 14 residues. CDR3 loop: CASSREGAQETQYF. The DNA read from the CDR3 is TGTGCCAGCAGCCGGGAGGGGGCCCAAGAGACC.

Concerning this clone itself: The sequenced fragment ends 3 residues before the CDR3 boundary, so the rest is inferred from the germline J gene. This chain joins TRBV6-2 or TRBV6-3 and TRBJ1-5; D gene unclear. The CDR3 has 16 amino acids. V shed 2 bases and J shed 3 bases, with 14 bases lying between them. Germline-derived CDR1 and CDR2 are MNHEY and SVGEGT. The DNA read from the CDR3 is TGTGCCAGCAGTTACCGGGTCCTCACCCCCAATCAGCCC. Amino acids: CASSYRVLTPNQP. The CDR3 as a whole reads CASSYRVLTPNQPQHF.

As for this clone: The read terminates 3 residues ahead of where the CDR3 ends, so the germline J gene completes it. The chain is built from TRBV5-1 and TRBJ2-3; TRBD1 matches 9 bases. From germline, CDR1 is SGHRS and CDR2 YFSETQ. This CDR3 has 17 residues. The CDR3 region is CASSAGGLTGGRETQYF. The covered CDR3 bases are TGCGCCAGCAGCGCGGGCGGCCTAACAGGGGGCCGTGAGACG.

Comment on this clone: Read coverage stops 3 residues before the CDR3 terminus; the germline J gene supplies the remainder. The chain is built from TRBV2 and TRBJ1-4; weak D call: TRBD1 (6 bases). Per the germline V gene, CDR1 is SNHLY and CDR2 is FYNNEI. The CDR3 sequence is 11 residues long. The sequenced part of the CDR3 DNA is TGTGCCAGCAGCCCAAGGGGGACA. It encodes CASSPRGT. The CDR3, in full, reads CASSPRGTLFF.

Comment on this clone: The missing CDR3 end, 3 residues past where the read stops, is filled in from the germline J gene. The chain joins TRBV5-1 to TRBJ2-3; tentative D call: TRBD2 (6 bases). The CDR3 sequence is 14 residues long. Trimming removed 3 bases at V and 0 bases at J, with 8 bases between. From germline, CDR1 is SGHRS and CDR2 YFSETQ. The chain's CDR3 is CASSSGTSTDTQYF. CDR3 bases read: TGCGCCAGCAGCTCCGGGACTAGCACAGATACG.